These 13 T cell receptor beta chains came from one sample sequenced in a study of OX40 agonist ivuxolimab in advanced cancers. Assay: immunoSEQ multiplex PCR; the TCRdb copy retains only in-frame clones and omits some. This table has some 34,000 clones, roughly 80% appearing once. The sequencing used CD4+ or CD8+ T cells sorted from blood, collected in a trial of the OX40 agonist ivuxolimab. These receptors all stem from an adult with an advanced solid tumor such as melanoma, head and neck, liver or kidney cancer.

The chain recombines TRBV4-3 with TRBJ1-4, with D perhaps TRBD1 (6 bases). Germline values: CDR1 LGHNA, CDR2 YSLEER. V was trimmed by 0 bases and J by 5 bases, leaving 7 bases between them. The CDR3 covers 14 residues. The CDR3 spells CASSQEQGNEKLFF. In nucleotides, the CDR3 is TGCGCCAGCAGCCAAGAACAGGGAAATGAAAAACTGTTTTTT.

This clone was recorded only once. This chain links TRBV27 with TRBJ1-1, with 12 bases aligning to TRBD1. The J segment lost 4 bases and the V segment lost 3 bases, leaving 15 bases of the junction unmatched. The CDR3 covers 19 residues. Germline loops: CDR1 MNHEY, CDR2 SMNVEV (reference sequence). The CDR3 loop reads CASSFGTGTGGFFSTEAFF. Written as DNA, the CDR3 is TGTGCCAGCAGTTTCGGAACCGGGACAGGGGGCTTCTTCAGCACTGAAGCTTTCTTT.

The chain joins TRBV7-3 to TRBJ1-2; D remains ambiguous. Trimming left V 4 bases short and J 7 bases short, with 13 bases between. The CDR3 sequence is 13 residues long. Germline-derived CDR1 and CDR2 are SGHTA and FQGTGA. The chain's CDR3 is CASSSYLKIGYTF. The CDR3 nucleotides read TGTGCCAGCAGCTCTTACCTGAAAATTGGCTACACCTTC.

The rearrangement joins TRBV11-2 to TRBJ2-2, with TRBD1 identical over 8 bases. The CDR3 covers 13 residues. Germline lookup yields CDR1 SGHAT and CDR2 FQNNGV. J gave up 6 bases and V 5 bases, and 2 bases lay outside the gene matches. The CDR3 region is CASSRTGPGELFF. CDR3 in DNA: TGTGCCAGCAGCCGGACAGGGCCCGGGGAGCTGTTTTTT.

The chain has TRBV14 and TRBJ1-6; D remains unclear. The V gene's germline CDR1 is SGHDN and CDR2 FVKESK. The CDR3 runs 15 residues. The V end was cut by 3 bases, the J end by 7 bases, with 13 bases between. CDR3: CASSQAENENSPLHF. CDR3 DNA sequence: TGTGCCAGCAGCCAGGCCGAGAACGAAAATTCACCCCTCCACTTT.

This chain links TRBV2 with TRBJ1-1; D remains ambiguous. V dropped 4 bases and J dropped 2 bases, with 8 bases sitting between them. Germline values: CDR1 SNHLY, CDR2 FYNNEI. This CDR3 spans 13 amino acids. The CDR3 sequence is CASSAYTNTEAFF. The CDR3 DNA reads TGTGCCAGCAGTGCATATACCAACACTGAAGCTTTCTTT.

This chain connects TRBV7-9 to TRBJ1-4; D remains ambiguous. CDR1 is SEHNR, CDR2 FQNEAQ, per germline (reference sequence). This CDR3 has 17 residues. Trimming pared 5 bases from V and 5 bases from J, leaving 21 bases between. CDR3 region: CASSPGSLQKGNEKLFF. CDR3 bases: TGTGCCAGCAGCCCGGGCTCTTTGCAGAAAGGGAATGAAAAACTGTTTTTT.

The chain recombines TRBV28 with TRBJ2-7, with TRBD1 matching 7 bases. Germline values: CDR1 MDHEN, CDR2 SYDVKM. V lost 6 bases to trimming and J lost 5 bases; unmatched junction nucleotides: 10. The CDR3 has 14 amino acids. The CDR3 is CASSKRQGIDEQYF. In DNA, the CDR3 is TGTGCCAGCAGCAAAAGACAGGGTATCGACGAGCAGTACTTC. The full variable domain, its missing parts supplied by reference TRBV28 and TRBJ2-7, is DVKVTQSSRYLVKRTGEKVFLECVQDMDHENMFWYRQDPGLGLRLIYFSYDVKMKEKGDIPEGYSVSREKKERFSLILESASTNQTSMYLCASSKRQGIDEQYFGPGTRLTVT.

The chain couples TRBV4-3 to TRBJ2-1; no clear D. Trimming left V 0 bases short and J 2 bases short, with 14 bases between. The CDR3 runs to 17 residues. Germline V gene data show CDR1 as LGHNA and CDR2 as YSLEER. The CDR3 DNA reads as TGCGCCAGCAGCCAAGATGAATGGGGAAGGGCCTACAATGAGCAGTTCTTC. Its translation: CASSQDEWGRAYNEQFF.

This sequence joins TRBV2 and TRBJ1-6, with a tentative D call TRBD1 (5 bases). The CDR3 is made up of 13 amino acids. Germline CDR1 and CDR2: SNHLY and FYNNEI. V lost 8 bases, J lost 7 bases, and 12 bases lay in between. CDR3 in amino acids: CASGDGPNSPLHF. In nucleotides, the CDR3 is TGTGCCAGCGGGGACGGCCCCAATTCACCCCTCCACTTT.

The rearrangement joins TRBV30 to TRBJ2-2, with 10 bases matching TRBD1. The V segment lost 2 bases and the J segment 6 bases; nucleotides outside the gene matches: 15. This CDR3 has 18 residues. In germline, CDR1 is GTSNPN, CDR2 SVGIG (reference sequence). CDR3 residues: CAWSSIPRTGGVAGELFF. CDR3 DNA: TGTGCCTGGAGTTCAATCCCCCGGACAGGGGGTGTCGCCGGGGAGCTGTTTTTT.

This chain joins TRBV11-2 and TRBJ2-7; 10 bases fit TRBD1. The V gene's germline CDR1 is SGHAT and CDR2 FQNNGV. Trimming at V came to 5 bases and at J to 4 bases, leaving 11 bases not matched to a gene. The CDR3 is 16 residues long. The CDR3 region has the DNA TGTGCCAGCAGCCCGTTAGGACAGGGGGTTTTTTACGAGCAGTACTTC. Amino acids: CASSPLGQGVFYEQYF.

This chain links TRBV18 with TRBJ1-1, with 9 positions matching TRBD1. V was pared by 8 bases and J by 5 bases, with 18 bases of the junction left unmatched. Germline V gene data show CDR1 as KGHSH and CDR2 as LQKENI. The CDR3 consists of 17 residues. The CDR3 loop reads CASQPSDRGPVMTEAFF. Here the CDR3 DNA reads TGTGCCAGCCAGCCCTCGGACAGGGGTCCCGTAATGACTGAAGCTTTCTTT.